These 16 T cell receptor beta chains were sequenced from one sample in a study of spatial heterogeneity in lung cancer. Documented time point: sample taken at primary tumor resection. Whole RNA, which was extracted from tumor, nontumor lung tissue or frozen PBMC, was sequenced without any cell sorting. TCRdb re-analysed the 5' RACE reads in MiXCR, keeping a single row per CDR3 protein. The sample lists some 41,000 distinct CDR3 sequences, approximately 7% occurring once. Material: PBMCs, obtained at surgery. These receptors came from a female donor with early-stage non-small cell lung cancer.

This clonotype has ten or more counts. V and J are TRBV3-1 and TRBJ2-5; 9 bases fit TRBD1. The CDR3 runs 14 residues. The V gene's germline CDR1 is LGHDT and CDR2 YNNKEL (reference sequence). The ends lost 3 bases at V and 5 bases at J; junction bases unmatched: 4. The chain's CDR3 is CASSQGQGRETQYF. The CDR3 coding sequence is TGTGCCAGCAGCCAGGGACAGGGCCGGGAGACCCAGTACTTC.

The chain employs TRBV10-3 and TRBJ2-5; 7 nucleotides line up with TRBD1. V lost 7 bases and J lost 2; bases outside the gene matches: 4. The CDR3 has 13 amino acids. CDR1 is ENHRY, CDR2 SYGVKD, per germline. This CDR3 reads CAITGQAQETQYF. CDR3 bases: TGTGCCATCACTGGACAGGCACAAGAGACCCAGTACTTC.

This clonotype was detected a few times. The chain joins TRBV6-2 or TRBV6-3 to TRBJ1-1; D perhaps matches TRBD1 (5 bases). Trimming removed 7 bases at V and 0 bases at J, with 18 bases between. CDR1 is MNHEY and CDR2 is SVGEGT in the germline V gene. The CDR3 is 16 residues long. CDR3 nucleotide sequence: TGTGCCAGCACGCCCCAGGGTGCGGGCTTGAACACTGAAGCTTTCTTT. Residues: CASTPQGAGLNTEAFF.

In its sample, this clonotype was seen many times. The chain carries TRBV5-1 and TRBJ1-1; 9 positions agree with TRBD1. The CDR3 is 13 amino acids. Germline lookup yields CDR1 SGHRS and CDR2 YFSETQ. The CDR3 loop is CATGTGGRTEAFF. The CDR3, as DNA: TGCGCTACAGGAACAGGGGGCAGAACTGAAGCTTTCTTT.

This clonotype was observed a few times. The chain recombines TRBV14 with TRBJ1-1, with D perhaps matching TRBD1 (5 bases). This CDR3 spans 15 amino acids. The V end was cut by 3 bases, the J end by 3 bases, with 14 bases between. Germline values: CDR1 SGHDN, CDR2 FVKESK. The CDR3 reads CASSHLGRGDTEAFF. The CDR3 DNA sequence: TGTGCCAGCAGCCACTTGGGACGAGGGGACACTGAAGCTTTCTTT.

This clonotype was observed a handful of times. V usage is TRBV27 and J usage is TRBJ1-5; D gene uncertain. Germline-derived CDR1 and CDR2 are MNHEY and SMNVEV (reference sequence). This CDR3 region has 17 residues. With 2 bases removed from V and 1 base from J, the gap between germline ends came to 15 bases. Written as DNA, the CDR3 is TGTGCCAGCAGTTTAGGTCCCGGACGGACGAGCAATCAGCCCCAGCATTTT. Translation gives CASSLGPGRTSNQPQHF.

This clonotype occurred many times. This chain links TRBV6-2 or TRBV6-3 with TRBJ1-2; tentative D call: TRBD1 (5 bases). V gave up 2 bases and J gave up 3 bases, with 10 bases separating them. Germline CDR1 reads MNHEY; CDR2 reads SVGEGT. There are 14 residues in the CDR3. CDR3 sequence reads: CASSYVTGDYGYTF. CDR3 DNA sequence: TGTGCCAGCAGTTACGTTACGGGGGACTATGGCTACACCTTC.

This clonotype has ten or more counts. This rearrangement joins TRBV2 to TRBJ2-5, with TRBD2 matching over 8 bases. Germline values: CDR1 SNHLY, CDR2 FYNNEI. The length of the CDR3 is 13 residues. Trimming took 4 bases from V and 10 from J; bases not matched to a gene: 8. CDR3 amino acids: CASSGPTAGGQYF. The CDR3 DNA follows: TGTGCCAGCAGTGGGCCTACGGCGGGGGGCCAGTACTTC.

With respect to this clonotype: This may stem from a read error, because a much larger clone lies one nucleotide away. For the CDR3, the DNA is TGTGCCAGCAGCCAACGGGGGAAAATTAATGAAAAACTGTTTTTT. This translates into CASSQRGKINEKLFF. This chain uses TRBV3-1 with TRBJ1-4, with D perhaps matching TRBD1 (5 bases). CDR1 and CDR2 (germline): LGHDT, YNNKEL (reference sequence). Between the trimmed V and J ends, which lost 2 bases and 4 bases, there was a span of 11 bases. The CDR3 is made up of 15 amino acids.

In its sample, this clonotype was seen many times. The J gene is TRBJ2-5, the V gene TRBV11-2, with TRBD2 as a possible D gene (6 bases). This CDR3 comprises 14 residues. Germline CDR1 reads SGHAT; CDR2 reads FQNNGV. The germline V and J ends were trimmed by 7 bases and 5 bases, with 17 bases remaining between them. The CDR3 sequence is CASTLREVAETQYF. The CDR3 nucleotides read TGTGCCAGCACCCTTAGGGAGGTTGCGGAGACCCAGTACTTC.

This clonotype was seen at least ten times. The chain employs TRBV6-6 and TRBJ2-7; 7 bases are shared with TRBD2. Trimming cost V 5 bases and J 2 bases; bases outside gene matches: 3. This CDR3 spans 13 amino acids. Germline V lookup: CDR1 MNHNY, CDR2 SVGAGI (reference sequence). The CDR3 DNA sequence: TGTGCCAGCAGTCGCGGGGGAACCTACGAGCAGTACTTC. Protein sequence: CASSRGGTYEQYF.

This clonotype was observed a single time. The chain uses TRBV29-1 and TRBJ2-3; 10 positions match TRBD2. CDR1 is SQVTM and CDR2 is ANQGSEA in the germline V gene. The CDR3 spans 15 residues. The J segment lost 0 bases and the V segment lost 5 bases, leaving 5 bases of the junction unmatched. The chain's CDR3 is CSVSTSGESTDTQYF. The CDR3 DNA follows: TGCAGCGTTTCAACTAGCGGGGAGAGCACAGATACGCAGTATTTT.

This clonotype was found many times. The chain links TRBV6-5 to TRBJ2-3; no clear D. The germline CDR1 and CDR2 sequences are MNHEY and SVGAGI. The CDR3 spans 15 residues. Trimming cost V 3 bases and J 0 bases, with 10 bases left between them. CDR3 in DNA: TGTGCCAGCAGTTATGGCTTTCCAAGCACAGATACGCAGTATTTT. Translated: CASSYGFPSTDTQYF.

The genes are TRBV18 and TRBJ1-5, with a weak D call TRBD1 (5 bases). Trimming left V 1 base short and J 3 bases short, with 10 bases between. The germline CDR1 and CDR2 sequences are KGHSH and LQKENI. This CDR3 has 15 amino acids. CDR3 sequence reads: CASSPQAGVNQPQHF. CDR3 in DNA: TGTGCCAGCTCACCACAGGCGGGGGTCAATCAGCCCCAGCATTTT. The full variable domain, with the rest looked up from reference TRBV18 and TRBJ1-5, is NAGVMQNPRHLVRRRGQEARLRCSPMKGHSHVYWYRQLPEEGLKFMVYLQKENIIDESGMPKERFSAEFPKEGPSILRIQQVVRGDSAAYFCASSPQAGVNQPQHFGDGTRLSIL.

This sequence joins TRBV5-1 and TRBJ1-1; D not certain. The CDR3 has 15 amino acids. Germline CDR1 reads SGHRS; CDR2 reads YFSETQ. Trimming removed 0 bases at V and 0 bases at J, with 9 bases between. CDR3 in amino acids: CASSLGPVMNTEAFF. The CDR3 DNA reads as TGCGCCAGCAGCTTGGGGCCGGTTATGAACACTGAAGCTTTCTTT.

Only one count was recorded for this clonotype. Being one base from a much bigger clone, this may be a read error. The rearrangement uses TRBV29-1 and TRBJ2-3, with D hard to call. This CDR3 has 12 residues. Germline-derived CDR1 and CDR2 are SQVTM and ANQGSEA. The CDR3 DNA reads as TGCACTGGGGTAATAAGCACAGATACGCAGTATTTT. It translates to CTGVISTDTQYF.